This TCR beta chain was documented in a study of blood T cell repertoires in COVID-19. Per the germline V gene, CDR1 is SGDLS and CDR2 is YYNGEE. V was trimmed by 4 bases and J by 2 bases, leaving 10 bases between them. This CDR3 region has 14 residues. Libraries were prepared by immunoSEQ multiplex PCR; TCRdb keeps only in-frame clonotypes and omits some of them. The profile covers about 190,000 clones, with 90% appearing a single time and roughly 0.6% taken by the ten largest. This TCR came from a man aged 50-60 years with acute or convalescent COVID-19. Source material: peripheral blood. V and J are TRBV9 and TRBJ1-3; tentative D call: TRBD1 (6 bases). CDR3 bases: TGTGCCAGCAGCCTAGGACAGCCTGGAAACACCATATATTTT. This sequence encodes CASSLGQPGNTIYF.